The 32 T cell receptor beta chains listed next were all sequenced from one sample in a study of cytomegalovirus exposure and HLA in healthy donors. Both 60 Vbeta primers and 13 Jbeta primers went into the PCR. Generated by immunoSEQ multiplex PCR, the TCRdb table keeps only in-frame clones and is missing some. The sample has about 120,000 clones; 79% are singletons. Sequenced sample: PBMCs. The receptors shown here come from a man between 18 and 29 years old in good health and CMV-seronegative.

This clone was observed once. J is TRBJ2-1 and V is TRBV7-3, with a weak D call TRBD2 (5 bases). The germline V gene has CDR1 SGHTA and CDR2 FQGTGA. Trimming took off 2 bases at V and 9 bases at J, with 14 bases between the two ends. CDR3 length equals 14 residues. DNA of the CDR3: TGTGCCAGCAGCTTATTGGGGAGATCTGGTGAGCAGTTCTTC. This codes for CASSLLGRSGEQFF.

Comments on this clone: No DNA is shown, since the ends of the CDR3 on it are uncertain; the CDR3 is the one TCRdb lists. The rearrangement uses TRBV21-1 and TRBJ1-3. TRBV21-1 is classified as a pseudogene. A total of 17 residues make up the CDR3, ends included. The CDR3 is CASSNPVGGGSGNTIYF.

The CDR3 DNA reads TGTGCCAGCAGTCGTAGGACAGGATGGTACACCGGGGAGCTGTTTTTT. It encodes CASSRRTGWYTGELFF. The rearrangement links TRBV7-2 to TRBJ2-2, with 7 positions matching TRBD1. V dropped 6 bases and J dropped 3; count of bases not matched to a gene: 10. Germline V gene data show CDR1 as SGHTA and CDR2 as FQGNSA. This CDR3 comprises 16 residues. The whole variable domain, remainder taken from reference TRBV7-2 and TRBJ2-2, is GAGVSQSPSNKVTEKGKDVELRCDPISGHTALYWYRQSLGQGLEFLIYFQGNSAPDKSGLPSDRFSAERTGGSVSTLTIQRTQQEDSAVYLCASSRRTGWYTGELFFGEGSRLTVL.

The V gene is TRBV18, the J gene TRBJ1-1; D remains ambiguous. The CDR3 covers 14 residues. Between the trimmed V and J ends, which lost 5 bases and 5 bases, there was a span of 15 bases. The germline CDR1 and CDR2 sequences are KGHSH and LQKENI. In DNA, the CDR3 is TGTGCCAGCTCAGCGGACTTCTACGGAACTGAAGCTTTCTTT. It specifies CASSADFYGTEAFF. Based on the CDR3 plus reference TRBV18 and TRBJ1-1, the full variable domain is NAGVMQNPRHLVRRRGQEARLRCSPMKGHSHVYWYRQLPEEGLKFMVYLQKENIIDESGMPKERFSAEFPKEGPSILRIQQVVRGDSAAYFCASSADFYGTEAFFGQGTRLTVV.

This chain links TRBV19 with TRBJ2-1, with 8 nucleotides matching TRBD2. There are 15 residues in the CDR3. The J segment lost 6 bases and the V segment lost 4 bases, leaving 8 bases of the junction unmatched. Germline V CDR1 and CDR2: LNHDA, SQIVND (reference sequence). The CDR3 DNA sequence: TGTGCCAGTAGTAAGTCGGGAGGGAACACCAATGAGCAGTTCTTC. Its translation: CASSKSGGNTNEQFF. The full variable domain, completed using reference TRBV19 and TRBJ2-1, is DGGITQSPKYLFRKEGQNVTLSCEQNLNHDAMYWYRQDPGQGLRLIYYSQIVNDFQKGDIAEGYSVSREKKESFPLTVTSAQKNPTAFYLCASSKSGGNTNEQFFGPGTRLTVL.

A few counts support this clone. This chain joins TRBV6-4 and TRBJ2-7, with a tentative D call TRBD1 (6 bases). The CDR3 covers 16 residues. V lost 6 bases and J 0 bases, leaving 18 bases between the germline ends. CDR1 and CDR2 from the germline V gene are MRHNA and SNTAGT. This chain's CDR3 is CASRTLGASSSYEQYV. In nucleotides, the CDR3 is TGTGCCAGCAGGACGCTGGGGGCCTCGAGCTCCTACGAGCAGTACGTC.

CDR3 residues: CASSQELSTIYF. DNA for the CDR3: TGTGCCAGCAGCCAAGAACTAAGTACCATATATTTT. This chain links TRBV4-2 with TRBJ1-3; D unclear. In germline, CDR1 is LGHNA, CDR2 YNFKEQ. This CDR3 has 12 amino acids. Trimming removed 0 bases at V and 10 bases at J, with 7 bases between.

The J gene is TRBJ2-4, the V gene TRBV15; no definite D call. The germline V gene has CDR1 LNHNV and CDR2 YYDKDF (reference sequence). The CDR3 covers 17 residues. V lost 0 bases and J lost 1, with 13 bases in between. The CDR3 region has the DNA TGTGCCACCAGCAGAGATTTTGGGCTCTCCGCCAAAAACATTCAGTACTTC. It codes for CATSRDFGLSAKNIQYF.

The rearrangement joins TRBV9 to TRBJ1-3, with D possibly TRBD1 on 5 matching bases. CDR3 size: 15 residues. Germline V gene lookup returns CDR1 SGDLS and CDR2 YYNGEE. V lost 0 bases, J lost 4 bases, and 11 bases lay in between. CDR3 nucleotides: TGTGCCAGCAGCGTAGCAGGGAATTTAGGAAACACCATATATTTT. Translated, it gives CASSVAGNLGNTIYF. The full variable domain, with the rest looked up from reference TRBV9 and TRBJ1-3, is DSGVTQTPKHLITATGQRVTLRCSPRSGDLSVYWYQQSLDQGLQFLIQYYNGEERAKGNILERFSAQQFPDLHSELNLSSLELGDSALYFCASSVAGNLGNTIYFGEGSWLTVV.

The genes are TRBV5-6 and TRBJ1-6; possible D gene TRBD1, 6 bases. Trimming shortened V by 6 bases and J by 13 bases, and 14 bases separated the two germline ends. Germline assignment: CDR1 SGHDT and CDR2 YYEEEE. This CDR3 is 12 amino acids long. The CDR3 DNA reads as TGTGCCAGCACACTTTCCAGGGGTCCCCTCCACTTT. It translates to CASTLSRGPLHF.

This clone occurred a few times. J is TRBJ2-4 and V is TRBV27; the D is unclear. Germline CDR1 MNHEY, CDR2 SMNVEV (reference sequence). Trimming took 0 bases from V and 9 from J, leaving 15 bases between them. CDR3 size: 15 residues. In nucleotides, the CDR3 is TGTGCCAGCAGTTTATCTCACCCACGGGTTAGCATTCAGTACTTC. Its translation: CASSLSHPRVSIQYF.

The chain is built from TRBV30 and TRBJ1-6; no clear D gene. The CDR3 contains 13 residues. V shed 2 bases and J shed 2 bases, with 4 bases lying between them. Germline values: CDR1 GTSNPN, CDR2 SVGIG (reference sequence). CDR3 sequence: CAWSPAYNSPLHF. DNA for the CDR3: TGTGCCTGGAGTCCGGCCTATAATTCACCCCTCCACTTT.

V and J are TRBV9 and TRBJ1-5; 8 positions agree with TRBD1. J was trimmed by 7 bases and V by 0 bases; bases with no gene match: 6. The germline V gene encodes CDR1 SGDLS and CDR2 YYNGEE. This CDR3 has 15 amino acids. The CDR3: CASSVDAGGRQPQHF. DNA of the CDR3: TGTGCCAGCAGCGTAGATGCAGGGGGCAGGCAGCCCCAGCATTTT.

The chain combines TRBV5-4 with TRBJ2-5; D is uncertain. Germline loops: CDR1 SGHNT, CDR2 YYREEE (reference sequence). The CDR3 extends over 16 amino acids. V lost 4 bases to trimming and J lost 2 bases, with 18 bases between them. CDR3 sequence reads: CASSPSSPNLQETQYF. As DNA, the CDR3 is TGTGCCAGCAGCCCCTCAAGTCCGAACTTACAAGAGACCCAGTACTTC.

This clone was seen just once. The junction departs from germline at one end; a sequencing error may be responsible. The V and J genes are TRBV19 and TRBJ2-3; TRBD1 might be the D (8 bases). The CDR3 contains 15 residues. Germline V CDR1 and CDR2: LNHDA, SQIVND (reference sequence). This CDR3 is CASSRQGRETDMQYF. The CDR3 DNA reads as TGTGCCAGTAGTAGACAGGGGCGGGAGACAGATATGCAGTATTTT.

This clone is a singleton in its sample. The chain's CDR3 is CASRTGAQETQYF. The CDR3 DNA follows: TGTGCCAGCAGAACAGGGGCCCAAGAGACCCAGTACTTC. The chain couples TRBV28 to TRBJ2-5, with 7 positions matching TRBD1. The germline V gene encodes CDR1 MDHEN and CDR2 SYDVKM. V lost 6 bases to trimming and J lost 1 base; unmatched junction nucleotides: 2. CDR3 length: 13 residues.

This chain's CDR3 is CASSPLQWRETENEQFF. The CDR3 nucleotides read TGTGCCAGCAGCCCATTACAGTGGCGGGAGACAGAGAATGAGCAGTTCTTC. The chain has TRBV7-8 and TRBJ2-1, with TRBD2 matching over 7 bases. Germline V gene data show CDR1 as SGHVS and CDR2 as FQNEAQ. J lost 7 bases, V lost 5 bases, and 17 bases had no gene match. This CDR3 region has 17 residues.

Comments on this clone: An end of the junction differs from the germline gene, which may be a read error. This rearrangement joins TRBV7-7 to TRBJ2-2, with D unresolved. CDR1 and CDR2 (germline): SSHAT, FNYEAQ (reference sequence). This CDR3 has 13 amino acids. The CDR3 spells CASSPLNTGELFF. The CDR3 DNA reads as TGTGCTAGCAGCCCCCTGAACACCGGGGAGCTGTTTTTT.

The rearrangement joins TRBV5-5 to TRBJ1-2; the D is unclear. Germline-derived CDR1 and CDR2 are SGHKS and YYEKEE (reference sequence). V gave up 4 bases and J gave up 2 bases, with 24 bases separating them. This CDR3 contains 18 residues. The CDR3: CASSKEGPSWTANYGYTF. DNA of the CDR3: TGTGCCAGCAGCAAAGAGGGCCCCTCATGGACGGCAAACTATGGCTACACCTTC. Filled out from reference TRBV5-5 and TRBJ1-2, the complete variable domain reads DAGVTQSPTHLIKTRGQQVTLRCSPISGHKSVSWYQQVLGQGPQFIFQYYEKEERGRGNFPDRFSARQFPNYSSELNVNALLLGDSALYLCASSKEGPSWTANYGYTFGSGTRLTVV.

V and J are TRBV28 and TRBJ2-5; D is unresolved. The germline V gene has CDR1 MDHEN and CDR2 SYDVKM. V was trimmed by 3 bases and J by 4 bases, leaving 9 bases between them. The CDR3 totals 13 residues. Here the CDR3 DNA reads TGTGCCAGCAGTTTGCTCGGTTCAGAGACCCAGTACTTC. Amino acid sequence: CASSLLGSETQYF.

The chain carries TRBV6-5 and TRBJ1-2; D call uncertain. Germline V gene sequence: CDR1 MNHEY, CDR2 SVGAGI. The CDR3 sequence is 13 residues long. V lost 6 bases and J 1 base, leaving 9 bases between the germline ends. The CDR3 protein is CASRQDLNYGYTF. The DNA for the CDR3 is TGTGCCAGCAGGCAGGATCTTAACTATGGCTACACCTTC.

CDR3 in amino acids: CASSMDRTKETQYF. Written as DNA, the CDR3 is TGCGCCAGCAGCATGGACAGGACTAAAGAGACCCAGTACTTC. The chain employs TRBV5-1 and TRBJ2-5; tentatively, D is TRBD1 (7 bases). The CDR3 extends over 14 amino acids. Germline loops: CDR1 SGHRS, CDR2 YFSETQ. V lost 4 bases, J lost 3 bases, and 13 bases lay in between.

The chain has TRBV28 and TRBJ2-7; D is perhaps TRBD1 (6 bases). The V gene lost 2 bases and the J gene lost 7 bases, with 9 bases spanning the gap. The V gene's germline CDR1 is MDHEN and CDR2 SYDVKM. The CDR3 loop spans 12 amino acids. CDR3 coding DNA: TGTGCCAGCAGTTTACAGGGGTTTGAGCAGTACTTC. Translated, it gives CASSLQGFEQYF.

This sequence joins TRBV11-1 and TRBJ2-3; 13 bases are shared with TRBD2. The CDR3 is 18 residues long. Germline V gene lookup returns CDR1 SGHAT and CDR2 FQDESV (reference sequence). The V and J ends lost 6 bases and 1 base, in that order; junction bases with no gene match: 10. The CDR3 spells CASSWGTSGTTRTDTQYF. The CDR3 bases are TGTGCCAGCAGTTGGGGGACTAGCGGGACAACTCGCACAGATACGCAGTATTTT.

This chain links TRBV5-6 with TRBJ2-1, with 11 bases lining up with TRBD2. Germline CDR1 SGHDT, CDR2 YYEEEE. V lost 0 bases to trimming and J lost 4 bases; unmatched junction nucleotides: 3. There are 16 residues in the CDR3. CDR3 region: CASSLGLAGFYNEQFF. CDR3 nucleotide sequence: TGTGCCAGCAGCTTGGGACTAGCGGGATTTTACAATGAGCAGTTCTTC.

The chain links TRBV5-1 to TRBJ2-7, with 7 positions matching TRBD1. CDR1 and CDR2 from the germline V gene are SGHRS and YFSETQ. The CDR3 sequence is 15 residues long. V shed 2 bases, J shed 2 bases, and the junction held 7 bases outside the gene matches. This chain's CDR3 is CASSLGQGVAYEQYV. The DNA for the CDR3 is TGCGCCAGCAGCTTAGGGCAGGGGGTTGCCTACGAGCAGTACGTC.

This rearrangement joins TRBV28 to TRBJ2-1; D is perhaps TRBD2 (6 bases). Germline V lookup: CDR1 MDHEN, CDR2 SYDVKM. The V end was cut by 2 bases, the J end by 5 bases, with 7 bases between. The CDR3 consists of 13 residues. The DNA of the CDR3 is TGTGCCAGCAGTTTACTAGCGAACAATGAGCAGTTCTTC. Protein product: CASSLLANNEQFF.

The genes are TRBV7-3 and TRBJ1-1; tentatively, D is TRBD1 (5 bases). The V end lost 6 bases, the J end lost 11 bases, and 19 bases lay between the germline ends. CDR1 is SGHTA and CDR2 is FQGTGA in the germline V gene. There are 13 residues in the CDR3. For the CDR3, the DNA is TGTGCCAGCAGTACCGGGACTCCCAAAGGGGCTTTCTTT. Translation: CASSTGTPKGAFF.

The chain uses TRBV6-6 and TRBJ1-1; TRBD1 might be the D (6 bases). V was pared by 2 bases and J by 0 bases, with 10 bases between. Per the germline V gene, CDR1 is MNHNY and CDR2 is SVGAGI (reference sequence). This CDR3 contains 15 residues. CDR3 residues: CASSYKTGLNTEAFF. In nucleotides, the CDR3 is TGTGCCAGCAGTTACAAAACAGGGCTGAACACTGAAGCTTTCTTT.

The chain links TRBV6-5 to TRBJ2-7, with TRBD2 matching 7 bases. Germline values: CDR1 MNHEY, CDR2 SVGAGI. This CDR3 has 15 residues. The J segment lost 3 bases and the V segment lost 2 bases, leaving 7 bases of the junction unmatched. CDR3 sequence (DNA): TGTGCCAGCAGTTACGGGGCGGGAGTGGACTACGAGCAGTACTTC. It encodes CASSYGAGVDYEQYF.

The chain links TRBV20-1 to TRBJ2-4; D unresolved. V was shortened by 6 bases and J by 9 bases, with 12 bases between the two germline ends. Germline V lookup: CDR1 DFQATT, CDR2 SNEGSKA (reference sequence). The CDR3 length is 11 residues. In nucleotides, the CDR3 is TGCAGTGCGTCCCCTCTTTCCATTCAGTACTTC. It translates to CSASPLSIQYF.

The chain joins TRBV7-9 to TRBJ1-4; no definite D call. Germline V gives CDR1 SEHNR, CDR2 FQNEAQ (reference sequence). CDR3 size: 14 residues. V was pared by 1 base and J by 8 bases, with 11 bases between. The CDR3 coding sequence is TGTGCCAGCAGCTTAGATGAGGGTGGCGAAAAACTGTTTTTT. Translation gives CASSLDEGGEKLFF.